Presented here are 6 T cell receptor beta chains from one specimen sequenced in a study of CD8+ T cells in alopecia areata (dated by TCRdb to the late 2010s). The library relied on the immunoSEQ multiplex PCR assay. To provide template for TCR sequencing, every sample had RNA extracted and reverse transcribed into cDNA. TCRdb's version of the immuneACCESS table is confined to in-frame rearrangements and falls short of the full clone set. An unresolved V gene accounts for under half of the shortfall where checked; the remainder is of unknown origin. Counted in this sample were approximately 180,000 clones; roughly 65% of them appeared once. About 1.5% of the sample is taken by the ten largest. The meaning of the sample's time point label: baseline before oral tofacitinib. The specimen was CD4+ T cells sorted from blood, collected at week 0. These receptor sequences come from a human donor with alopecia areata.

The genes are TRBV2 and TRBJ1-6; D is uncertain. Germline-derived CDR1 and CDR2 are SNHLY and FYNNEI. V lost 1 base, J lost 7 bases, and 5 bases lay in between. The CDR3 totals 13 residues. The CDR3 reads CASSEVANSPLHF. CDR3 nucleotide sequence: TGTGCCAGCAGTGAAGTAGCGAATTCACCCCTCCACTTT.

In regard to this clone: This CDR3 is also generated by other DNA sequences in the sample. The J gene is TRBJ1-2, the V gene TRBV29-1; the D gene is possibly TRBD1 (5 bases). Per the germline V gene, CDR1 is SQVTM and CDR2 is ANQGSEA. The V end was cut by 4 bases, the J end by 3 bases, with 6 bases between. The CDR3 is 11 amino acids. The CDR3 DNA reads as TGCAGCGTTGTGGGGGACTATGGCTACACCTTC. Amino acid sequence: CSVVGDYGYTF.

Only a few counts were recorded for this clone. The chain combines TRBV30 with TRBJ2-4; 9 bases align to TRBD2. The CDR3 is 13 residues long. The trim removed 3 bases at V and 5 bases at J, leaving 2 bases unmatched. Germline-derived CDR1 and CDR2 are GTSNPN and SVGIG (reference sequence). The CDR3 DNA reads as TGTGCCTGGAGCGCTAGCGGGGAAAACATTCAGTACTTC. Encoded protein: CAWSASGENIQYF.

CDR3 sequence (DNA): TGTGCCTGGAGTGTACCGGACACCTACAATCAGCCCCAGCATTTT. It encodes CAWSVPDTYNQPQHF. The V gene is TRBV30, the J gene TRBJ1-5; tentative D call: TRBD1 (5 bases). The length of the CDR3 is 15 residues. Germline values: CDR1 GTSNPN, CDR2 SVGIG (reference sequence). V shed 0 bases and J shed 3 bases, with 12 bases lying between them.

The chain recombines TRBV2 with TRBJ1-2; 10 bases agree with TRBD1. The CDR3 has 15 residues. J lost 10 bases, V lost 0 bases, and 8 bases had no gene match. CDR1 SNHLY and CDR2 FYNNEI come from the germline V gene. The DNA for the CDR3 is TGTGCCAGCAGTGAAGCGCCAGGACAGGGGGATGACTACACCTTC. This encodes CASSEAPGQGDDYTF.

The chain uses TRBV7-3 and TRBJ2-1; 9 bases are shared with TRBD1. The CDR3 totals 16 residues. V shed 2 bases and J 7 bases; nucleotides not matched to a gene: 9. Germline CDR1 reads SGHTA; CDR2 reads FQGTGA. The CDR3 here is CASSLVGTGIVNEQFF. CDR3 sequence (DNA): TGTGCCAGCAGCTTAGTGGGGACAGGGATAGTAAATGAGCAGTTCTTC. Supplemented by reference TRBV7-3 and TRBJ2-1, the full variable domain reads GAGVSQTPSNKVTEKGKYVELRCDPISGHTALYWYRQSLGQGPEFLIYFQGTGAADDSGLPNDRFFAVRPEGSVSTLKIQRTERGDSAVYLCASSLVGTGIVNEQFFGPGTRLTVL.